These 9 T cell receptor beta chains share one sample of origin, sequenced in a study of T cell responses to AZD1222 COVID-19 vaccine. TCRdb keeps only in-frame clones here, not all; method: immunoSEQ multiplex PCR. The repertoire has fewer than 150,000 clones, nearly 90% of them found once; the top ten carry roughly 5.2%. The sequenced sample was peripheral blood, obtained 28 days after the second AZD1222 dose. The receptors originated from an adult who received the AZD1222 COVID-19 vaccine.

This chain uses TRBV30 with TRBJ2-4; tentatively, D is TRBD1 or TRBD2 (5 bases each). From germline, CDR1 is GTSNPN and CDR2 SVGIG (reference sequence). The CDR3 is 15 amino acids. V was pared by 2 bases and J by 7 bases, with 18 bases between. The CDR3: CAWSPSWDLENIQYF. CDR3 bases: TGTGCCTGGAGTCCCTCCTGGGACCTGGAGAACATTCAGTACTTC.

The V and J genes are TRBV5-1 and TRBJ1-6, with 7 nucleotides matching TRBD1. CDR3 length: 14 residues. Germline trimming cut 4 bases from V and 8 bases from J; bases unmatched to any gene: 6. Germline CDR1 reads SGHRS; CDR2 reads YFSETQ. CDR3 protein: CASSATGSDSPLHF. DNA of the CDR3: TGCGCCAGCAGCGCGACAGGGTCGGATTCACCCCTCCACTTT.

V usage is TRBV19 and J usage is TRBJ1-5; 8 bases align to TRBD1. The germline CDR1 and CDR2 sequences are LNHDA and SQIVND (reference sequence). V trimming: 5 bases; J trimming: 7 bases; junction bases outside the gene matches: 13. The CDR3 runs 16 residues. The CDR3 DNA reads TGTGCCAGTAGTTCCTCGGACAGGGCCCCCTCCCAGCCCCAGCATTTT. Translated, it gives CASSSSDRAPSQPQHF.

This clone was recorded only once. This CDR3 is CASSLEGGGSYSNQPQHF. The DNA of the CDR3 is TGTGCCAGCAGCTTGGAGGGCGGGGGCTCTTATAGCAATCAGCCCCAGCATTTT. This rearrangement joins TRBV7-8 to TRBJ1-5, with a possible D match to TRBD1 (6 bases). Per the germline V gene, CDR1 is SGHVS and CDR2 is FQNEAQ. This CDR3 has 18 residues. Trimming pared 3 bases from V and 0 bases from J, leaving 18 bases between.

This sequence joins TRBV19 and TRBJ1-1, with 9 nucleotides matching TRBD1. Trimming removed 1 base from V and 5 bases from J; junction bases left unmatched: 2. Germline loops: CDR1 LNHDA, CDR2 SQIVND (reference sequence). The CDR3 loop spans 14 amino acids. This chain's CDR3 is CASSIGGQGTEAFF. DNA of the CDR3: TGTGCCAGTAGTATAGGAGGACAGGGGACTGAAGCTTTCTTT. Based on the CDR3 plus reference TRBV19 and TRBJ1-1, the full variable domain is DGGITQSPKYLFRKEGQNVTLSCEQNLNHDAMYWYRQDPGQGLRLIYYSQIVNDFQKGDIAEGYSVSREKKESFPLTVTSAQKNPTAFYLCASSIGGQGTEAFFGQGTRLTVV.

This chain connects TRBV12-5 to TRBJ1-2; 7 nucleotides line up with TRBD1. In germline, CDR1 is LGHNT, CDR2 FRNRAP. V shed 1 base and J 4 bases; nucleotides not matched to a gene: 3. The CDR3 is 14 amino acids. For the CDR3, the DNA is TGTGCTAGTGGTTTGGGAACAGGGGCCTATGGCTACACCTTC. This translates into CASGLGTGAYGYTF.

The chain couples TRBV4-1 to TRBJ1-3; no clear D gene. V was clipped by 0 bases and J by 3 bases, with 18 bases between them. The CDR3 spans 18 residues. Germline lookup yields CDR1 MGHRA and CDR2 YSYEKL. The CDR3 bases are TGCGCCAGCAGCCAAGATTTCGACCGAGCGCCTTTTGGAAACACCATATATTTT. Its translation: CASSQDFDRAPFGNTIYF.

V usage is TRBV19 and J usage is TRBJ1-1; D perhaps matches TRBD1 (6 bases). Per the germline V gene, CDR1 is LNHDA and CDR2 is SQIVND (reference sequence). V lost 3 bases to trimming and J lost 3 bases, with 8 bases between them. The CDR3 loop spans 13 amino acids. CDR3 residues: CASSMGGHTEAFF. CDR3 coding DNA: TGTGCCAGTAGTATGGGGGGCCACACTGAAGCTTTCTTT.

This clone came up once. This sequence joins TRBV7-2 and TRBJ1-2; D uncertain. Deletions cut 5 bases from V and 1 base from J, with 8 bases between. Per germline, CDR1 SGHTA and CDR2 FQGNSA. CDR3 length equals 13 residues. CDR3 DNA: TGTGCCAGCAGCCCTACCTTTAACTATGGCTACACCTTC. It encodes CASSPTFNYGYTF.